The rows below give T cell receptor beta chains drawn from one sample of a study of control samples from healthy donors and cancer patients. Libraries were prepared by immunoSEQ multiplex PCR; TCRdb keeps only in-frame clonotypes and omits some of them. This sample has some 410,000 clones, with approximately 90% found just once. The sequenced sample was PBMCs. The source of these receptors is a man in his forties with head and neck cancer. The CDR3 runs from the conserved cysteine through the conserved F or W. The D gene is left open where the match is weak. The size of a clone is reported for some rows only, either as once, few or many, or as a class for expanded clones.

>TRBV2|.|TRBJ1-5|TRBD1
CASGPTGGYQPQHF
TGTGCCAGCGGACCCACAGGGGGCTATCAGCCCCAGCATTTT
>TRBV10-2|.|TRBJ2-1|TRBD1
CASSDRDRGNEQFF
TGCGCCAGCAGCGATCGGGACAGGGGCAATGAGCAGTTCTTC
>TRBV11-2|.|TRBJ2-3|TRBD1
CASSLGGGAWTDTQYF
TGTGCCAGCAGCTTAGGAGGGGGCGCTTGGACAGATACGCAGTATTTT
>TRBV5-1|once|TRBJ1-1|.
CASSRDGTEAFF
TGCGCCAGCAGCCGGGACGGCACTGAAGCTTTCTTT
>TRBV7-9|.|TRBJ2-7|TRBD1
CASSLARRDRVSYEQYF
TGTGCCAGCAGCTTAGCGCGGCGGGACAGGGTATCCTACGAGCAGTACTTC
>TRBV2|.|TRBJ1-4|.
CASTTGATNEKLFF
TGTGCCAGCACAACCGGGGCAACTAATGAAAAACTGTTTTTT
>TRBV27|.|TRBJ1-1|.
CASNDGRPNTEAFF
TGTGCCAGCAACGACGGCAGGCCGAACACTGAAGCTTTCTTT
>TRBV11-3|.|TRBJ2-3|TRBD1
CASSLGQGAGTDTQYF
TGTGCCAGCAGCTTAGGGCAGGGGGCCGGCACAGATACGCAGTATTTT
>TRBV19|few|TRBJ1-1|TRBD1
CASSPRQGASTEAFF
TGTGCCAGTAGTCCCAGACAGGGGGCGAGCACTGAAGCTTTCTTT
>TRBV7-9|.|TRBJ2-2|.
CASSFPGTPNTGELFF
TGTGCCAGCAGCTTTCCCGGGACTCCGAACACCGGGGAGCTGTTTTTT
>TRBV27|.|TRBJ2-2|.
CASSLEVNSYLNTGELFF
TGTGCCAGCAGTTTAGAGGTCAACAGCTACCTGAACACCGGGGAGCTGTTTTTT
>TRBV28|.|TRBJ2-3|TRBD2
CASSLGTSGEIDTQYF
TGTGCCAGCAGTTTAGGGACTAGCGGGGAGATAGATACGCAGTATTTT
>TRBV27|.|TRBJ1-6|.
CASSLDGPRSSPLHF
TGTGCCAGCAGCTTGGACGGCCCAAGGAGTTCACCCCTCCACTTT
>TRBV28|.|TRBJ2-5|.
CASSLQETQYF
TGTGCCAGCAGTTTACAAGAGACCCAGTACTTC
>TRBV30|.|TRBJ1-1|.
CAWTGERNTEAFF
TGTGCCTGGACAGGTGAAAGGAACACTGAAGCTTTCTTT
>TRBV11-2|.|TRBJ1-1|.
CASSLVPSGPNTEAFF
TGTGCCAGCAGCTTAGTCCCTAGTGGACCGAACACTGAAGCTTTCTTT
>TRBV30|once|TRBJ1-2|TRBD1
CAWSKGGAHGYTF
TGTGCCTGGAGCAAAGGGGGCGCCCATGGCTACACCTTC
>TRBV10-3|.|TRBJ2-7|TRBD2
CAISAIMGRDEQYF
TGTGCCATCAGTGCGATTATGGGGAGGGACGAGCAGTACTTC
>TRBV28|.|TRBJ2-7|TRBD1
CASTIGTVSYEQYF
TGTGCCAGTACTATCGGGACAGTCTCCTACGAGCAGTACTTC
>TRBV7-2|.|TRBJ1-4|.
CASRPTATNEKLFF
TGTGCCAGCAGACCAACTGCAACTAATGAAAAACTGTTTTTT
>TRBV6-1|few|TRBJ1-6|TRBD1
CASSEPGTGYSPLHF
TGTGCCAGCAGTGAACCCGGGACAGGGTATTCACCCCTCCACTTT
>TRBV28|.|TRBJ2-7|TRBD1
CASSLIDRAYEQYF
TGTGCCAGCAGTTTAATCGACAGGGCCTACGAGCAGTACTTC
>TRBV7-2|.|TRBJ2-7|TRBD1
CASSFRDSTYEQYF
TGTGCCAGCAGCTTCCGGGACAGCACCTACGAGCAGTACTTC
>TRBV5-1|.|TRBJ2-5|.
CASSLTEETQYF
TGCGCCAGCAGCTTGACGGAAGAGACCCAGTACTTC
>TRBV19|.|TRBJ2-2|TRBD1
CASSINLGQYTGELFF
TGTGCCAGTAGTATAAATTTGGGACAGTACACCGGGGAGCTGTTTTTT
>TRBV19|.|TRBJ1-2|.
CASSIGQMSGYTF
TGTGCCAGTAGTATAGGACAGATGAGTGGCTACACCTTC
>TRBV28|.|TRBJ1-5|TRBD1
CASTKPRTGNSNQPQHF
TGTGCCAGCACCAAACCCCGGACAGGGAATAGCAATCAGCCCCAGCATTTT
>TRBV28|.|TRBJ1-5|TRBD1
CASSIRGTGFREQPQHF
TGTGCCAGCAGCATCCGGGGGACAGGGTTTCGGGAGCAGCCCCAGCATTTT
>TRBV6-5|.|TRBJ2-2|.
CASRAAGELFF
TGTGCCAGCAGAGCGGCCGGGGAGCTGTTTTTT
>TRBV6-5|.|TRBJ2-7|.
CASSYSGTSSYEQYF
TGTGCCAGCAGTTACTCCGGGACAAGCTCCTACGAGCAGTACTTC
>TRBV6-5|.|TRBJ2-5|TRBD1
CASSKGQGRQETQYF
TGTGCCAGCAGTAAGGGACAGGGGAGGCAAGAGACCCAGTACTTC
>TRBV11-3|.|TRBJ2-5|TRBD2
CASSLVPSTSGGGGETQYF
TGTGCCAGCAGCTTAGTCCCCTCTACTAGCGGGGGAGGAGGGGAGACCCAGTACTTC
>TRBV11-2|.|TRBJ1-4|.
CASSFTGGNEKLFF
TGTGCCAGCAGCTTTACGGGGGGTAATGAAAAACTGTTTTTT
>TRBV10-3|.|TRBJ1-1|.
CAISEVNTEAFF
TGTGCCATCAGTGAAGTGAACACTGAAGCTTTCTTT
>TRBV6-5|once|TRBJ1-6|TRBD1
CASTPDRSNSPLHF
TGTGCCAGCACACCGGACAGGTCAAATTCACCCCTCCACTTT
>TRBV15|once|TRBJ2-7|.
CATSREVAVEGYEQYF
TGTGCCACCAGCAGAGAGGTAGCCGTGGAGGGCTACGAGCAGTACTTC
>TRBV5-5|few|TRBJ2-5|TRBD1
CASSSYRDRVEETQYF
TGTGCCAGCAGCTCGTACCGGGACAGGGTGGAAGAGACCCAGTACTTC
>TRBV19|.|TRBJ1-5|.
CASSILPRQISNQPQHF
TGTGCCAGTAGTATACTCCCCCGACAGATTAGCAATCAGCCCCAGCATTTT
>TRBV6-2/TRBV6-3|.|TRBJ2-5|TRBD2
CASSQGLAGGQETQYF
TGTGCCAGCAGTCAGGGACTAGCGGGGGGCCAAGAGACCCAGTACTTC
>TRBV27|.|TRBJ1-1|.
CASSLRTFDTEAFF
TGTGCCAGCAGTTTGAGGACGTTCGACACTGAAGCTTTCTTT
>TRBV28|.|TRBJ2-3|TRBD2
CASSPTSDRDTQYF
TGTGCCAGCAGTCCCACTAGCGATCGGGACACGCAGTATTTT
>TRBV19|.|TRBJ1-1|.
CASSTTKQGNTEAFF
TGTGCCAGTAGTACCACAAAACAGGGGAACACTGAAGCTTTCTTT
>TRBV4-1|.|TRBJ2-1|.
CASSPGMFSGRRGNEQFF
TGCGCCAGCAGCCCTGGAATGTTCAGCGGACGAAGAGGTAATGAGCAGTTCTTC
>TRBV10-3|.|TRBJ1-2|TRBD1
CAISDGRGGSNYGYTF
TGTGCCATCAGTGATGGCAGGGGGGGAAGTAACTATGGCTACACCTTC
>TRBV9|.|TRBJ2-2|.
CASSVVPTTPGELFF
TGTGCCAGCAGCGTCGTTCCCACGACGCCCGGGGAGCTGTTTTTT
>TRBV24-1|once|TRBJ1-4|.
CATSSSSMGNEKLFF
TGTGCCACCTCCAGTAGCTCAATGGGTAATGAAAAACTGTTTTTT
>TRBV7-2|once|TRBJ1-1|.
CASSLNRNTEAFF
TGTGCCAGCAGCTTAAATAGAAACACTGAAGCTTTCTTT
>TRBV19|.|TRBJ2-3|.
CASSIDPGVTDTQYF
TGTGCCAGTAGTATAGATCCGGGGGTCACAGATACGCAGTATTTT
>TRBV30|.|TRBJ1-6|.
CAWSLRANSPLHF
TGTGCCTGGAGTCTAAGGGCGAATTCACCCCTCCACTTT
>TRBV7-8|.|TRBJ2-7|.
CASSHSGGNPYEQYF
TGTGCCAGCAGCCACTCAGGTGGGAACCCCTACGAGCAGTACTTC
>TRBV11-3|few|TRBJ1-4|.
CASSSDPGGFGKLFF
TGTGCCAGCAGCTCCGACCCCGGCGGGTTCGGGAAACTGTTTTTT